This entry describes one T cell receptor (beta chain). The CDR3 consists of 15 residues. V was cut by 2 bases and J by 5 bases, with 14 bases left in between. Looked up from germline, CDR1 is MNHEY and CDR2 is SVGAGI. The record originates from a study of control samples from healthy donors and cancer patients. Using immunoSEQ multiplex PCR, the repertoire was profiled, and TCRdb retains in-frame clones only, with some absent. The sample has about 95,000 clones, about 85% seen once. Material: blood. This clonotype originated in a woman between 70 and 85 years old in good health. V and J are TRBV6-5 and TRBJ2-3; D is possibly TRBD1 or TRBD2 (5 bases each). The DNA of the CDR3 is TGTGCCAGCAGTTACAAGGCCTTTGGGGGAGATACGCAGTATTTT. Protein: CASSYKAFGGDTQYF.